The sequence of this T cell receptor beta chain was determined in a study of shared clonotypes between healthy human individuals. CDR3 length equals 16 residues. V lost 1 base and J lost 5, with 15 bases in between. Germline V gene data show CDR1 as MGHRA and CDR2 as YSYEKL. TCRdb's table, derived via immunoSEQ multiplex PCR, lists solely in-frame clones and lacks some. Of 400,000 or so clones detected, about 97% appear once; the ten largest clones hold 0.32%. This rearrangement joins TRBV4-1 to TRBJ2-1; D uncertain. The source of this sequence is a man aged 25 to 45 in good health. Sequenced: memory CD8+ T cells sorted from blood. As for subset: CD45RO+ cells pooled with CCR7-negative TemRA cells. CDR3 region: CASSQVRIGAHNEQFF. The CDR3 DNA is TGCGCCAGCAGCCAAGTTAGGATTGGCGCCCACAATGAGCAGTTCTTC.